This TCR beta chain was obtained from a study of T-cell memory formation after mild COVID-19. TCRdb fed the 5' RACE reads into MiXCR, producing one record per CDR3 protein. The data show fewer than 650,000 distinct CDR3 sequences, less than 25% seen once. From germline, CDR1 is SQVTM and CDR2 ANQGSEA. CDR3 length equals 17 residues. The ends were cut back, 1 base at V and 2 bases at J, with 19 bases in the middle. This clonotype showed up just a few times. The sequencing sample was made of PBMCs or a T cell subset sorted from them (not recorded which). The receptor comes from an adult woman who had mild COVID-19 (a few samples of this study predate the infection). Cell type and time point are not known. The chain joins TRBV29-1 to TRBJ2-3, with D possibly matching TRBD2 (6 bases). The CDR3 protein is CSVEGRSRGIFTDTQYF. DNA for the CDR3: TGCAGCGTTGAAGGCCGTTCGCGCGGGATATTCACAGATACGCAGTATTTT.